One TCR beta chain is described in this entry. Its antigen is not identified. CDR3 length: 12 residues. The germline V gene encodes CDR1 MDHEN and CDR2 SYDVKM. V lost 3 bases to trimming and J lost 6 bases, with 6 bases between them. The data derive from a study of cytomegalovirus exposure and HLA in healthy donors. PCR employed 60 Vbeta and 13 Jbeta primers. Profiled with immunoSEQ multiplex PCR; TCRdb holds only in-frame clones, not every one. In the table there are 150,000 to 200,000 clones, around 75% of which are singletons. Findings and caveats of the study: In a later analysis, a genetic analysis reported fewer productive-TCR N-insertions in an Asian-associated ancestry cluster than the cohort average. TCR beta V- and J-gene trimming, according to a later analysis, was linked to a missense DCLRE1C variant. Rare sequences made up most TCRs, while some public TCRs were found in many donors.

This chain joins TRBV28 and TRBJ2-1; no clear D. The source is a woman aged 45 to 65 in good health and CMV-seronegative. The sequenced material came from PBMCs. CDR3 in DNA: TGTGCCAGCAGTTTCTGGAGCAATGAGCAGTTCTTC. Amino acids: CASSFWSNEQFF.